These 2 T cell receptor beta chains share one sample of origin, sequenced in a study of human T cells and chemical hapten exposure. Time point given: pre-sensitization, week 0. The treatment here: therapeutic diphenylcyclopropenone sensitization with weekly scalp DPC. TCRdb called the RACE reads again in MiXCR, with one record for every CDR3 protein. The sample holds about 380,000 distinct CDR3 sequences, 4.5% to 5.5% seen once. This sample comprised whole blood, obtained in connection with sensitization to the hapten diphenylcyclopropenone (DPC). All receptors come from a woman aged 45-59 years with alopecia areata. Some clones in this sample may be carry-over from other donors' samples.

This rearrangement joins TRBV29-1 to TRBJ2-1; TRBD1 matches 8 bases. The length of the CDR3 is 13 residues. CDR1 and CDR2 (germline): SQVTM, ANQGSEA. V trimming: 5 bases; J trimming: 7 bases; junction bases outside the gene matches: 7. The CDR3 region has the DNA TGCAGCGTTTGGGGACAGGCTCATAATGAGCAGTTCTTC. It encodes CSVWGQAHNEQFF.

This clonotype showed up just a few times. The chain employs TRBV7-9 and TRBJ2-6; D ambiguous. The CDR3 runs 15 residues. CDR1 and CDR2 from the germline V gene are SEHNR and FQNEAQ (reference sequence). Trimming removed 2 bases at V and 11 bases at J, with 16 bases between. The CDR3 sequence: CASSLHGGSTYVLTF. As DNA, the CDR3 is TGTGCCAGCAGCTTACACGGCGGAAGCACGTACGTCCTGACTTTC.